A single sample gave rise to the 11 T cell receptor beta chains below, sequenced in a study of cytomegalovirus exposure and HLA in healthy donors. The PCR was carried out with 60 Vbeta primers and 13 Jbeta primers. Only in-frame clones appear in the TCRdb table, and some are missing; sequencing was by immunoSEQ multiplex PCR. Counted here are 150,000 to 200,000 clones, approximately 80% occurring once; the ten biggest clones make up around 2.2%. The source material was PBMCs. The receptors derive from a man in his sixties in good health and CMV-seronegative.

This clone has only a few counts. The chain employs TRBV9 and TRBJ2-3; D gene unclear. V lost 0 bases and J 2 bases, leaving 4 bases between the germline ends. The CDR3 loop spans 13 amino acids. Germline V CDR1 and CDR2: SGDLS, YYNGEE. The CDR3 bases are TGTGCCAGCAGCGTAGTTATCACAGATACGCAGTATTTT. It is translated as CASSVVITDTQYF. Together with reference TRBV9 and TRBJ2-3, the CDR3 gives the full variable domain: DSGVTQTPKHLITATGQRVTLRCSPRSGDLSVYWYQQSLDQGLQFLIQYYNGEERAKGNILERFSAQQFPDLHSELNLSSLELGDSALYFCASSVVITDTQYFGPGTRLTVL.

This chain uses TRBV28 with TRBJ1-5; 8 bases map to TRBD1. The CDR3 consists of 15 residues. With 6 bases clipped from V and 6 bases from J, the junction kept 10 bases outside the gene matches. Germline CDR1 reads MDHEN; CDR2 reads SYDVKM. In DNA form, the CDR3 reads TGTGCCAGCAGGAAAGACAGGGGAGTGGTTCAGCCCCAGCATTTT. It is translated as CASRKDRGVVQPQHF.

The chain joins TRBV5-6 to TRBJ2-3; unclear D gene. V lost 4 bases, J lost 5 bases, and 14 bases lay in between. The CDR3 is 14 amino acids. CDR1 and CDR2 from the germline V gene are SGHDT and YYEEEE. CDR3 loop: CASSTAVAIDTQYF. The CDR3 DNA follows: TGTGCCAGCAGCACCGCGGTCGCAATAGATACGCAGTATTTT.

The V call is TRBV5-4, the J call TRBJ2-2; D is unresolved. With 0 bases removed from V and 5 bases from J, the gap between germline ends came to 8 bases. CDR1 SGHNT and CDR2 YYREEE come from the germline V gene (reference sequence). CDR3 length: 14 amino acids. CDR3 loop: CASSLESQTGELFF. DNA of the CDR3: TGTGCCAGCAGCTTGGAATCGCAGACCGGGGAGCTGTTTTTT.

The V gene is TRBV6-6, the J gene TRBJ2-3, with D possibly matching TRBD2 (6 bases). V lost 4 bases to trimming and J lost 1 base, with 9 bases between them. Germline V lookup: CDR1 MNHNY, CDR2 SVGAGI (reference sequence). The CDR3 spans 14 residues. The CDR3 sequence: CASSLGGGTDTQYF. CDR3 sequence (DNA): TGTGCCAGCAGTTTGGGGGGAGGCACAGATACGCAGTATTTT.

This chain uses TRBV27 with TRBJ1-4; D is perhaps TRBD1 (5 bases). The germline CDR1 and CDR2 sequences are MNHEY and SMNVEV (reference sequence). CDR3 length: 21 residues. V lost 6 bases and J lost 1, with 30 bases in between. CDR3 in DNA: TGTGCCAGCAGAGTTTCCCCAGGGAAGCGGCCGTGGGGACTAACTAATGAAAAACTGTTTTTT. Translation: CASRVSPGKRPWGLTNEKLFF.

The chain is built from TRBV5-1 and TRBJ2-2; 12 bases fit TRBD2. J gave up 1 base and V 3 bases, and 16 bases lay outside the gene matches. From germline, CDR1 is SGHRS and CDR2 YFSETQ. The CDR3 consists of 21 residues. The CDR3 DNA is TGCGCCAGCAGCTCGATCGGTCTAGCGGGGGGGCCGTGGGAGAACACCGGGGAGCTGTTTTTT. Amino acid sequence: CASSSIGLAGGPWENTGELFF.

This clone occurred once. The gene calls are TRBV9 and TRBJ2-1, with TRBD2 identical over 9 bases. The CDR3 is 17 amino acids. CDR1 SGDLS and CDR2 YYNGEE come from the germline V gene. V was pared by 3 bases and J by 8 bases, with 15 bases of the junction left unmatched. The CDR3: CASSDFDSGSFSDEQFF. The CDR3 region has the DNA TGTGCCAGCAGCGACTTCGATAGCGGGAGTTTCTCCGATGAGCAGTTCTTC.

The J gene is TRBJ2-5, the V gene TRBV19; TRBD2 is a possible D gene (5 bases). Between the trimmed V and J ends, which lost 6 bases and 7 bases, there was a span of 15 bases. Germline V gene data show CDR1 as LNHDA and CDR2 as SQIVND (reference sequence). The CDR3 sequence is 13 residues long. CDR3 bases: TGTGCCAGTAGCCCGACGGGATCGGGGACCCAGTACTTC. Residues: CASSPTGSGTQYF.

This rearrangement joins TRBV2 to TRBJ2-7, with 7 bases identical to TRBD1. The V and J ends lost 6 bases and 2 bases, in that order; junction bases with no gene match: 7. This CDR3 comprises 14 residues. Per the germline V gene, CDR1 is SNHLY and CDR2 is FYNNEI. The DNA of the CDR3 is TGTGCCAGCAGCCCAGACAGGGCTACCTACGAGCAGTACTTC. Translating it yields CASSPDRATYEQYF. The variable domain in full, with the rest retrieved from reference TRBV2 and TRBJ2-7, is EPEVTQTPSHQVTQMGQEVILRCVPISNHLYFYWYRQILGQKVEFLVSFYNNEISEKSEIFDDQFSVERPDGSNFTLKIRSTKLEDSAMYFCASSPDRATYEQYFGPGTRLTVT.

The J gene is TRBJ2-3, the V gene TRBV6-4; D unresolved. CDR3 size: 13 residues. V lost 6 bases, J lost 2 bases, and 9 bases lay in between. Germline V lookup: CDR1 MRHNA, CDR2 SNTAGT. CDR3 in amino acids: CASSRTATDTQYF. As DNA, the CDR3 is TGTGCCAGCAGCCGAACAGCCACAGATACGCAGTATTTT.